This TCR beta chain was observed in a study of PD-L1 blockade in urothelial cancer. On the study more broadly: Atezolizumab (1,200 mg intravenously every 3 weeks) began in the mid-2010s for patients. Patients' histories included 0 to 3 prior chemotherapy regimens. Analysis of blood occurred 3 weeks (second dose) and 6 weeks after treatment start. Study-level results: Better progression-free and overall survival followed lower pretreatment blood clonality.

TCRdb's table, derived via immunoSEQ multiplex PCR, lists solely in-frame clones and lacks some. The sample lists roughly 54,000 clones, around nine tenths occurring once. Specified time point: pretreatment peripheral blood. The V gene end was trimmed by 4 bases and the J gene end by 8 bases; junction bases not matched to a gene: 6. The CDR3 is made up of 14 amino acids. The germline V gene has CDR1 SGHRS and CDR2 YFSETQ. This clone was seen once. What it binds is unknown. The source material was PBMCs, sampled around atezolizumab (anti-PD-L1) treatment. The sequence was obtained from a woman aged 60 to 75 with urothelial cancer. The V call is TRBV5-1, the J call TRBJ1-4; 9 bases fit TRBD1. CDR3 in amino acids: CASSTDRGREKLFF. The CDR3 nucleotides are TGCGCCAGCAGCACGGACAGGGGACGAGAAAAACTGTTTTTT.